This T cell receptor beta chain was observed in a study of cytomegalovirus exposure and HLA in healthy donors. Overall study context: Approximately 77 million unique TCRs from HLA-typed donors were held in an early release of data. General observations from the study: The majority of CMV-associated TCR beta chains were reported as apparently HLA-restricted in a later analysis. V- and J-gene trimming in TCR beta was tied to a missense DCLRE1C variant by an analysis performed later.

Concerning this clone itself: What it binds is unknown.

The study ran its PCR with 60 Vbeta and 13 Jbeta primers. The protocol was immunoSEQ multiplex PCR, while the TCRdb copy is restricted to in-frame clones and leaves out a portion. The profile shows about 21,000 clones, around 77% of them singletons. This CDR3 has 15 residues. Germline V gene lookup returns CDR1 SGHRS and CDR2 YFSETQ. The V end lost 3 bases, the J end lost 4 bases, and 15 bases lay between the germline ends. The chain couples TRBV5-1 to TRBJ2-3; a weak D match, TRBD2 (7 bases). The sample comprised PBMCs. The sequence came from a man in his 60s in good health and CMV-seronegative. For the CDR3, the DNA is TGCGCCAGCAGCTCTACGGGGGGCCAAGCAGATACGCAGTATTTT. This codes for CASSSTGGQADTQYF.